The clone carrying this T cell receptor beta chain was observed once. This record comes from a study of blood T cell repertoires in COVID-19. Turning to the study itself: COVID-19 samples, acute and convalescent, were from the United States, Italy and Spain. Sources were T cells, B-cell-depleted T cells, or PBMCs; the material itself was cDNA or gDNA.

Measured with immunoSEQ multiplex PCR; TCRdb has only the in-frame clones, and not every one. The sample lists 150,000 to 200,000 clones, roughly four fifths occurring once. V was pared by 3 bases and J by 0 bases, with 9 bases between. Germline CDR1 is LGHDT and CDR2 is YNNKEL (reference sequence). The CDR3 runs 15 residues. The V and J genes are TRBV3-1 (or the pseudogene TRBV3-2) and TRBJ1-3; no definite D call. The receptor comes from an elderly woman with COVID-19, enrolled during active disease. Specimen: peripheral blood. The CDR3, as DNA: TGTGCCAGCAGCCAGAGCGCCATCTCTGGAAACACCATATATTTT. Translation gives CASSQSAISGNTIYF.